Below, 16 T cell receptor beta chains from the same sample are listed, as sequenced in a study of T cells after yellow fever vaccination. In TCRdb, the 5' RACE reads were re-called with MiXCR into one record per CDR3 protein. Among around 610,000 distinct CDR3 sequences listed, approximately 13% were seen once. This material consisted of PBMCs, taken on the day of the yellow fever booster vaccination. The receptors shown here come from a man aged 30-40 years who received the YFV17D yellow fever vaccine.

The chain uses TRBV2 and TRBJ2-3; D is unclear. The length of the CDR3 is 11 residues. Germline V gene data show CDR1 as SNHLY and CDR2 as FYNNEI. The V end was cut by 7 bases, the J end by 5 bases, with 7 bases between. The CDR3 DNA follows: TGTGCCAGCATCGGGCTAGATACGCAGTATTTT. It codes for CASIGLDTQYF.

The sample holds many counts of this clonotype. The chain combines TRBV5-1 with TRBJ2-7, with 12 nucleotides matching TRBD1. This CDR3 has 18 residues. Unmatched junction bases numbered 14, after V lost 4 bases and J lost 3 bases. Germline V gene data show CDR1 as SGHRS and CDR2 as YFSETQ. CDR3 sequence: CASSVQDPGQGAIYEQYF. The CDR3 nucleotides are TGCGCCAGCAGCGTGCAAGACCCGGGACAGGGGGCCATCTACGAGCAGTACTTC.

V and J are TRBV2 and TRBJ1-1; the match to TRBD1 covers 8 bases. The trim removed 6 bases at V and 0 bases at J, leaving 6 bases unmatched. The CDR3 is 15 residues long. Germline CDR1 reads SNHLY; CDR2 reads FYNNEI. CDR3 sequence: CASRRDRIMNTEAFF. The CDR3 region has the DNA TGTGCCAGCAGAAGGGACAGGATAATGAACACTGAAGCTTTCTTT.

This clonotype was recorded a few times. The chain recombines TRBV6-6 with TRBJ2-3; D is undetermined. The V end lost 0 bases, the J end lost 10 bases, and 8 bases lay between the germline ends. Germline loops: CDR1 MNHNY, CDR2 SVGAGI (reference sequence). The CDR3 spans 12 residues. Written as DNA, the CDR3 is TGTGCCAGCAGTTACTCCGTAGCTCCGCAGTATTTT. Translated: CASSYSVAPQYF.

This clonotype was observed a handful of times. The J gene is TRBJ2-1, the V gene TRBV29-1; TRBD2 aligns across 9 bases. Unmatched junction bases numbered 18, after V lost 4 bases and J lost 5 bases. The germline CDR1 and CDR2 sequences are SQVTM and ANQGSEA. There are 18 residues in the CDR3. This CDR3 is CSVGREVAGGTGDNEQFF. DNA of the CDR3: TGCAGCGTTGGAAGGGAAGTTGCGGGAGGGACCGGGGACAATGAGCAGTTCTTC.

This clonotype was observed a single time. This chain joins TRBV20-1 and TRBJ2-3; D may be TRBD2 (7 bases). Per germline, CDR1 DFQATT and CDR2 SNEGSKA (reference sequence). This CDR3 is 16 amino acids long. CDR3 amino acids: CCASLGGARFTDTQYF. As DNA, the CDR3 is TGCTGCGCTAGCTTGGGGGGGGCGAGATTCACAGATACGCAGTATTTT.

The chain employs TRBV20-1 and TRBJ2-1; no definite D call. Germline loops: CDR1 DFQATT, CDR2 SNEGSKA (reference sequence). V shed 2 bases and J shed 15 bases, with 14 bases lying between them. CDR3 length: 11 residues. The CDR3 DNA is TGCAGTGCTAGAAAAGGCAGCCACACGTTCTTC. This encodes CSARKGSHTFF.

The chain has TRBV11-2 and TRBJ2-7; D possibly uses TRBD1 or TRBD2 (6 bases each). Germline V gene lookup returns CDR1 SGHAT and CDR2 FQNNGV. Trimming took off 3 bases at V and 9 bases at J, with 27 bases between the two ends. The CDR3 contains 17 residues. The CDR3 protein is CASSLKTGAEHTTRQYF. CDR3 DNA: TGTGCCAGCAGCTTGAAGACGGGGGCAGAGCATACTACGAGGCAGTACTTC.

This clonotype was detected many times. As DNA, the CDR3 is TGTGCCAGCAGCGACAGGGGAAACACCATATATTTT. It specifies CASSDRGNTIYF. V usage is TRBV7-9 and J usage is TRBJ1-3, with a possible D match to TRBD1 (6 bases). CDR3 length equals 12 residues. Trimming shortened V by 5 bases and J by 4 bases, and 6 bases separated the two germline ends. Per the germline V gene, CDR1 is SEHNR and CDR2 is FQNEAQ (reference sequence).

This clonotype was found a few times. This sequence joins TRBV7-3 and TRBJ2-3; TRBD2 matches 7 bases. CDR1 is SGHTA, CDR2 FQGTGA, per germline. This CDR3 is 13 amino acids long. After removal of 1 base from V and 7 bases from J, the junction contained 2 bases not matched to a gene. The CDR3 protein is CASSLRRENTQYF. Written as DNA, the CDR3 is TGTGCCAGCAGCTTAAGGCGGGAGAATACGCAGTATTTT.

This clonotype was seen more than once but under ten times. This chain connects TRBV4-3 to TRBJ2-3, with D possibly called TRBD1 or TRBD2 (5 bases each). Germline loops: CDR1 LGHNA, CDR2 YSLEER. The CDR3 totals 14 residues. Trimming shortened V by 1 base and J by 5 bases, and 10 bases separated the two germline ends. The CDR3, as DNA: TGCGCCAGCAGCCAAGTAGGGGAGAGAGATACGCAGTATTTT. Translated, it gives CASSQVGERDTQYF.

The chain joins TRBV9 to TRBJ2-3, with 9 bases aligning to TRBD2. The CDR3 totals 16 residues. Germline CDR1 and CDR2: SGDLS and YYNGEE. V lost 0 bases to trimming and J lost 1 base; unmatched junction nucleotides: 3. CDR3 sequence: CASSVEAGGGTDTQYF. DNA of the CDR3: TGTGCCAGCAGCGTAGAGGCGGGAGGGGGCACAGATACGCAGTATTTT.

In this sample, this clonotype turned up a few times. J is TRBJ2-7 and V is TRBV10-2; 11 bases match TRBD2. V gave up 2 bases and J gave up 7 bases; unmatched junction bases: 7. This CDR3 has 15 residues. The germline gives CDR1 WSHSY, CDR2 SAAADI. The chain's CDR3 is CASSERTSGHLEQYF. The CDR3 DNA is TGCGCCAGCAGTGAGCGGACTAGCGGGCACCTAGAGCAGTACTTC.

This clonotype was recorded at least ten times. This chain links TRBV5-1 with TRBJ2-7, with 8 bases identical to TRBD2. Germline V gene sequence: CDR1 SGHRS, CDR2 YFSETQ. V shed 0 bases and J 2 bases; nucleotides not matched to a gene: 7. The CDR3 is made up of 16 amino acids. The DNA of the CDR3 is TGCGCCAGCAGCTTGGCCGTAAGCGGGAGTCCCTACGAGCAGTACTTC. It encodes CASSLAVSGSPYEQYF.

The chain couples TRBV20-1 to TRBJ2-5, with 9 bases matching TRBD2. Germline V CDR1 and CDR2: DFQATT, SNEGSKA (reference sequence). This CDR3 is 13 amino acids long. J was trimmed by 2 bases and V by 6 bases; bases with no gene match: 4. CDR3 sequence reads: CSAPSGAQETQYF. CDR3 DNA: TGCAGTGCCCCTAGCGGGGCACAAGAGACCCAGTACTTC.

The chain has TRBV5-1 and TRBJ1-3, with TRBD1 matching over 7 bases. V lost 4 bases, J lost 4 bases, and 11 bases stayed unmatched. The CDR3 contains 16 residues. The germline V gene encodes CDR1 SGHRS and CDR2 YFSETQ. DNA of the CDR3: TGCGCCAGCAGCCTAATGGCCGGGACAGAAGGAAACACCATATATTTT. It translates to CASSLMAGTEGNTIYF.